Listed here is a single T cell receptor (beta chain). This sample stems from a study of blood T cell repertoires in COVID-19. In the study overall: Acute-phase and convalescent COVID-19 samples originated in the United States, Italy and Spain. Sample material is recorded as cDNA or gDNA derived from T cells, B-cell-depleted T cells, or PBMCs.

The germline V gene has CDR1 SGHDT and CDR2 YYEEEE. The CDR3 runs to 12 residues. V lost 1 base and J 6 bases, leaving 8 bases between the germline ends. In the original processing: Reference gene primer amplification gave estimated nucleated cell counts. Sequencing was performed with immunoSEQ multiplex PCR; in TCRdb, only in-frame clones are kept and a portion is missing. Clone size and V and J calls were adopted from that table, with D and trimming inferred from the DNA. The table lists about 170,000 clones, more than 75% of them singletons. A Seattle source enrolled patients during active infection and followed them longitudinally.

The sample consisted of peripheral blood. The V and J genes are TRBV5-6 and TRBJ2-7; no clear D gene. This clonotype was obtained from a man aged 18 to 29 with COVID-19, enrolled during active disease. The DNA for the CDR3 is TGTGCCAGCAGCTTGACTACCTTCGAGCAGTACTTC. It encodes CASSLTTFEQYF.